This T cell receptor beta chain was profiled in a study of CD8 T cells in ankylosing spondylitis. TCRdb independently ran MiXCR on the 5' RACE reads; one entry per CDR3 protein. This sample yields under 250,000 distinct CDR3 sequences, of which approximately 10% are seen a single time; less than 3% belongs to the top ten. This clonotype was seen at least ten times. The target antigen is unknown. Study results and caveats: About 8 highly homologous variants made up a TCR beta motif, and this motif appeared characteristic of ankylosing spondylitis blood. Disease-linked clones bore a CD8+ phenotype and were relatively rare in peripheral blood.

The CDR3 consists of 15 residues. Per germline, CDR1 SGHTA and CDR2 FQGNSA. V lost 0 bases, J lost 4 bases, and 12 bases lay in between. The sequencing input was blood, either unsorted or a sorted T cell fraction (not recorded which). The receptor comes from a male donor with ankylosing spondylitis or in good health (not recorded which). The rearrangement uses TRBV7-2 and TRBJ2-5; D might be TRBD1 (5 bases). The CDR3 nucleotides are TGTGCCAGCAGCTTAGCGCCAGGGAAGGCAGAGACCCAGTACTTC. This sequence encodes CASSLAPGKAETQYF.